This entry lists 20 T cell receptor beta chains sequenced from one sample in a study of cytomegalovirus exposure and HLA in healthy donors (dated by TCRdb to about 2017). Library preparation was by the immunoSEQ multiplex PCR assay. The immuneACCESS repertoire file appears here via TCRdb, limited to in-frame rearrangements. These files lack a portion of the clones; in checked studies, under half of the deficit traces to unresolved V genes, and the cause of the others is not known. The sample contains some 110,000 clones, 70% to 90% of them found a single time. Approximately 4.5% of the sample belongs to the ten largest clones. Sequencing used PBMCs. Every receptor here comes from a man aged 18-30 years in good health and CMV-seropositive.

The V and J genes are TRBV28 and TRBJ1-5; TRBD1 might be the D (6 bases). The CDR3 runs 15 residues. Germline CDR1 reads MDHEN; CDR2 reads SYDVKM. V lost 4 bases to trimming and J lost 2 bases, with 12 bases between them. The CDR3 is CASSSTGFGNQPQHF. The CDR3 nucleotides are TGTGCCAGCAGTTCCACAGGGTTCGGCAATCAGCCCCAGCATTTT.

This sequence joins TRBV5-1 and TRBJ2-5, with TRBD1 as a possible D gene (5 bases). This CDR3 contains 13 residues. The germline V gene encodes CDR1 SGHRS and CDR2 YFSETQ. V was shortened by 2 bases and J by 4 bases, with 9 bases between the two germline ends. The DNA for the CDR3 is TGCGCCAGCAGCTTAGGGGCGCGAGAGACCCAGTACTTC. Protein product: CASSLGARETQYF.

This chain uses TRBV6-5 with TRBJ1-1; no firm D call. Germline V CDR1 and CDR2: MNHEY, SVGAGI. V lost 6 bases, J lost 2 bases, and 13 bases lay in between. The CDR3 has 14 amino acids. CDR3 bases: TGTGCCAGCAGCTTGGGAGGGTTAAACACTGAAGCTTTCTTT. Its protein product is CASSLGGLNTEAFF.

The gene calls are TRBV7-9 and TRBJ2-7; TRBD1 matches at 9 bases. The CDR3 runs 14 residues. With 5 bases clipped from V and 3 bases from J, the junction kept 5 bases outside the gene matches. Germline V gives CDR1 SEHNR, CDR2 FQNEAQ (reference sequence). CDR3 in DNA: TGTGCCAGCAGCCCAGGACAGGGGAACTACGAGCAGTACTTC. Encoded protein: CASSPGQGNYEQYF. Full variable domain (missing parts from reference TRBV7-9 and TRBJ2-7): DTGVSQNPRHKITKRGQNVTFRCDPISEHNRLYWYRQTLGQGPEFLTYFQNEAQLEKSRLLSDRFSAERPKGSFSTLEIQRTEQGDSAMYLCASSPGQGNYEQYFGPGTRLTVT.

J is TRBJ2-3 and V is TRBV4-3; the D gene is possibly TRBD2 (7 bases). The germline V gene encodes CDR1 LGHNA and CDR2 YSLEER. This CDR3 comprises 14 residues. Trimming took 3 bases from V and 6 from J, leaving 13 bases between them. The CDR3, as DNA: TGCGCCAGCAGCCAGGCCGGGGGGCGGGATACGCAGTATTTT. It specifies CASSQAGGRDTQYF.

Written as DNA, the CDR3 is TGTGCCAGCAGCCCTGGACTCTTGGGGTATGGCTACACCTTC. It encodes CASSPGLLGYGYTF. The chain recombines TRBV5-6 with TRBJ1-2; the D is unclear. The CDR3 has 14 amino acids. Trimming removed 4 bases from V and 5 bases from J, with 15 bases in between. Germline V gene data show CDR1 as SGHDT and CDR2 as YYEEEE.

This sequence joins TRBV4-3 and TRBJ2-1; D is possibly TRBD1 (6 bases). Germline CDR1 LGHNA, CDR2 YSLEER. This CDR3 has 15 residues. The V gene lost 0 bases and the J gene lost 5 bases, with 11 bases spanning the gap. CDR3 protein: CASSQDTGLHNEQFF. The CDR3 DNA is TGCGCCAGCAGCCAAGACACAGGGTTACACAATGAGCAGTTCTTC.

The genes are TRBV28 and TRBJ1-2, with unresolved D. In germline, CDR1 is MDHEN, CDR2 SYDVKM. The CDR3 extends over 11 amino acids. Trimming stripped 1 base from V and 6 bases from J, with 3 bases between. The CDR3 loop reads CASSLSDGYTF. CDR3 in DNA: TGTGCCAGCAGTTTATCTGATGGCTACACCTTC.

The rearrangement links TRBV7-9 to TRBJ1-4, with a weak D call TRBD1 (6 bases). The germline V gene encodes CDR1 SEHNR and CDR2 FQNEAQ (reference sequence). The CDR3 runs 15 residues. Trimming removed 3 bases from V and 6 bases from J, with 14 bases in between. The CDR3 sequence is CASSFPQGPDEKLFF. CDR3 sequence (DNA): TGTGCCAGCAGCTTCCCGCAGGGGCCGGATGAAAAACTGTTTTTT.

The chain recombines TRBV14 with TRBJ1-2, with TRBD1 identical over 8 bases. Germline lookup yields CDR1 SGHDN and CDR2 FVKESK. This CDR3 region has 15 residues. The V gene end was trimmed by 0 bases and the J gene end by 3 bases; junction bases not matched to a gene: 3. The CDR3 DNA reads TGTGCCAGCAGCCAAGATTGGGGACAGGACTATGGCTACACCTTC. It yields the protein CASSQDWGQDYGYTF.

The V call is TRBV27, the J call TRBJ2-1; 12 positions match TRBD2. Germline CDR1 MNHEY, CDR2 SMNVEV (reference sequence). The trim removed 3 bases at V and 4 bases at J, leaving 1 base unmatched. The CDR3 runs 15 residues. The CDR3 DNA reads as TGTGCCAGCAGTTTTCTAGCGGGGGGGTACAATGAGCAGTTCTTC. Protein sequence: CASSFLAGGYNEQFF.

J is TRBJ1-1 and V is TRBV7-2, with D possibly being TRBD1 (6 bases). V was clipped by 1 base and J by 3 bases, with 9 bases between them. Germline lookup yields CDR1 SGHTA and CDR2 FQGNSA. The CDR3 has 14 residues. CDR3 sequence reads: CASSLVGGDTEAFF. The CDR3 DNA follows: TGTGCCAGCAGCTTAGTAGGGGGGGACACTGAAGCTTTCTTT.

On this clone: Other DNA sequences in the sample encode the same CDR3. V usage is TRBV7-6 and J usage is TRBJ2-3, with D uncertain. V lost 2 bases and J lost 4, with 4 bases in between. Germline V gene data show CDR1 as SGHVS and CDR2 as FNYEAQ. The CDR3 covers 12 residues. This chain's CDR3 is CASSLLSDTQYF. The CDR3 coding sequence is TGTGCCAGCAGCTTACTCTCAGATACGCAGTATTTT.

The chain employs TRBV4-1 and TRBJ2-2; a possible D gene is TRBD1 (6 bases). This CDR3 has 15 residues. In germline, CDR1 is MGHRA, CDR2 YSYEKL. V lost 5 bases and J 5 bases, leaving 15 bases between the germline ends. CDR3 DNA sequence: TGCGCCAGCAGCGCCCCCCTCAGGGGTACCGGGGAGCTGTTTTTT. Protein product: CASSAPLRGTGELFF.

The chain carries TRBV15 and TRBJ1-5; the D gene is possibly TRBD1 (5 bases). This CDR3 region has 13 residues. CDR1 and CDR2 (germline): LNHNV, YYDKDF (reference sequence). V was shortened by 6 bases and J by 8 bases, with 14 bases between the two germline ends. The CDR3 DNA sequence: TGTGCCACCAGTACAGGAGTCAGGGAGCCCCAGCATTTT. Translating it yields CATSTGVREPQHF. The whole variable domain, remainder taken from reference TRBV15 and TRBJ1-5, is DAMVIQNPRYQVTQFGKPVTLSCSQTLNHNVMYWYQQKSSQAPKLLFHYYDKDFNNEADTPDNFQSRRPNTSFCFLDIRSPGLGDTAMYLCATSTGVREPQHFGDGTRLSIL.

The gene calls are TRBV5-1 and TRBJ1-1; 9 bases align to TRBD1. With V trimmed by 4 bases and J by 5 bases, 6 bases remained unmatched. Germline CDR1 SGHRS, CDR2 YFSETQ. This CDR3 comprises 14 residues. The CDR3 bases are TGCGCCAGCAGCACCGGGACAGGGATGACTGAAGCTTTCTTT. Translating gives CASSTGTGMTEAFF.

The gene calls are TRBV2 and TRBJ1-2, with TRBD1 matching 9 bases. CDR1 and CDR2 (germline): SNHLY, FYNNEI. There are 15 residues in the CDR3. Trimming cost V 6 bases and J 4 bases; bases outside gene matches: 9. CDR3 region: CASSRDRVISYGYTF. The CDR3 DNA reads TGTGCCAGCAGCCGGGACAGGGTGATTAGCTATGGCTACACCTTC.

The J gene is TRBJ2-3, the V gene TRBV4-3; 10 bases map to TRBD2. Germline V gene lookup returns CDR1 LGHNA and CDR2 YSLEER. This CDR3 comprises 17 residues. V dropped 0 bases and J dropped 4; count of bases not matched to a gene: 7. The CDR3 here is CASSQDMVGLAADTQYF. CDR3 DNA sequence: TGCGCCAGCAGCCAAGATATGGTAGGACTAGCGGCAGATACGCAGTATTTT.

In DNA form, the CDR3 reads TGTGCCAGCAGCTTAGAGACAGGGGGCTTAAGCTACAATGAGCAGTTCTTC. Protein: CASSLETGGLSYNEQFF. The V call is TRBV7-8, the J call TRBJ2-1; 10 bases line up with TRBD1. V was clipped by 1 base and J by 3 bases; unmatched bases: 6. CDR3 size: 17 residues. The germline gives CDR1 SGHVS, CDR2 FQNEAQ.

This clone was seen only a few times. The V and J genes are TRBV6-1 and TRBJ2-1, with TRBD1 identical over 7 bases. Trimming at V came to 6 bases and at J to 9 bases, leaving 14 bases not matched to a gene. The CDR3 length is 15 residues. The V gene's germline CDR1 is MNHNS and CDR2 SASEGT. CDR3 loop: CASSTFDREHGEQFF. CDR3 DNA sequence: TGTGCCAGCAGCACTTTTGACAGGGAACACGGTGAGCAGTTCTTC.